The 17 T cell receptor beta chains presented below share a single source sample, sequenced in a study of T cells in Graves' hyperthyroidism and ophthalmopathy (dated by TCRdb to the late 2010s). The library was made by multiplex PCR. The listed sequencing device is Illumina HiSeq 2000. The TCR beta CDR3 regions were amplified from RNA transcripts. The first round of RT-PCR for the TCR CDR3 was performed with the HTBI primer set and the Qiagen OneStep RT-PCR kit. TCRdb applied fastp at Q25 and MiXCR to the public reads, then kept only in-frame beta chains. Identical CDR3 proteins give one entry, which carries the most common genes and DNA. The sample data list approximately 630,000 distinct CDR3 sequences, and 16% of these were observed just once. 3.8% of the sample is held by the ten biggest clonotypes. The sequenced sample was blood. The source is a woman aged 30 to 39 with Graves' hyperthyroidism.

J is TRBJ1-1 and V is TRBV4-2; D might be TRBD1 (5 bases). This CDR3 spans 13 amino acids. V was clipped by 2 bases and J by 7 bases, with 11 bases between them. Germline values: CDR1 LGHNA, CDR2 YNFKEQ. The CDR3 DNA follows: TGTGCCAGCAGCCAACAGGGAATGGATGAAGCTTTCTTT. Translated: CASSQQGMDEAFF.

This clonotype was seen repeatedly, ten times or more. The chain has TRBV2 and TRBJ1-5; 7 bases fit TRBD1. Germline V CDR1 and CDR2: SNHLY, FYNNEI. V trimming: 2 bases; J trimming: 5 bases; junction bases outside the gene matches: 12. The CDR3 is 17 residues long. CDR3 protein: CASSELAGGDSDQPQHF. The DNA of the CDR3 is TGTGCCAGCAGTGAATTAGCGGGCGGGGACAGCGATCAGCCCCAGCATTTT.

The CDR3 nucleotides read TGTGCCAGCAGCACCGGACAGGGGGTTTCCTACGAGCAGTACTTC. Translating gives CASSTGQGVSYEQYF. This chain joins TRBV7-2 and TRBJ2-7, with 10 bases identical to TRBD1. Trimming at V came to 5 bases and at J to 1 base, leaving 5 bases not matched to a gene. CDR3 size: 15 residues. From germline, CDR1 is SGHTA and CDR2 FQGNSA.

The sample holds many counts of this clonotype. J is TRBJ2-2 and V is TRBV28, with TRBD2 identical over 9 bases. The germline V gene encodes CDR1 MDHEN and CDR2 SYDVKM. V lost 5 bases to trimming and J lost 3 bases; unmatched junction nucleotides: 10. The CDR3 contains 17 residues. The DNA of the CDR3 is TGTGCCAGCAGTCCCGGCGGGGGGGGCTTAGACACCGGGGAGCTGTTTTTT. This encodes CASSPGGGGLDTGELFF. Full variable domain (outside the CDR3, taken from reference TRBV28 and TRBJ2-2): DVKVTQSSRYLVKRTGEKVFLECVQDMDHENMFWYRQDPGLGLRLIYFSYDVKMKEKGDIPEGYSVSREKKERFSLILESASTNQTSMYLCASSPGGGGLDTGELFFGEGSRLTVL.

In its sample, this clonotype was seen many times. This rearrangement joins TRBV2 to TRBJ2-1; 8 nucleotides match TRBD2. CDR1 is SNHLY, CDR2 FYNNEI, per germline. The CDR3 has 15 amino acids. Trimming at V came to 3 bases and at J to 7 bases, leaving 8 bases not matched to a gene. CDR3 sequence reads: CASSEAATSANEQFF. The CDR3, as DNA: TGTGCCAGCAGTGAGGCCGCGACTAGCGCGAATGAGCAGTTCTTC.

This clonotype was recorded at least ten times. The chain recombines TRBV18 with TRBJ2-5; D call uncertain. This CDR3 has 16 residues. CDR1 is KGHSH and CDR2 is LQKENI in the germline V gene. V lost 0 bases to trimming and J lost 5 bases, with 16 bases between them. Here the CDR3 DNA reads TGTGCCAGCTCACCACCCGGCCTGGCGGAAGGGGAGACCCAGTACTTC. Translated, it gives CASSPPGLAEGETQYF.

This clonotype occurred many times. The V call is TRBV18, the J call TRBJ1-5; weak D call: TRBD1 (5 bases). This CDR3 is built from 13 residues. Germline CDR1 is KGHSH and CDR2 is LQKENI. V shed 2 bases and J shed 8 bases, with 10 bases lying between them. The CDR3 coding sequence is TGTGCCAGCTCACCAAGGATAGGGGAGCCCCAGCATTTT. Translating gives CASSPRIGEPQHF. Combining the CDR3 with reference TRBV18 and TRBJ1-5 gives the whole variable domain NAGVMQNPRHLVRRRGQEARLRCSPMKGHSHVYWYRQLPEEGLKFMVYLQKENIIDESGMPKERFSAEFPKEGPSILRIQQVVRGDSAAYFCASSPRIGEPQHFGDGTRLSIL.

V usage is TRBV27 and J usage is TRBJ1-6; 7 nucleotides agree with TRBD1. V shed 2 bases, J shed 10 bases, and the junction held 11 bases outside the gene matches. CDR1 and CDR2 (germline): MNHEY, SMNVEV (reference sequence). The CDR3 is 16 amino acids. CDR3: CASSLRGRGLGSPLHF. CDR3 in DNA: TGTGCCAGCAGTTTAAGGGGGAGGGGGCTGGGATCACCCCTCCACTTT.

The sample holds many counts of this clonotype. The V and J genes are TRBV12-5 and TRBJ2-4; tentatively, D is TRBD1 (6 bases). Per the germline V gene, CDR1 is LGHNT and CDR2 is FRNRAP. Trimming removed 2 bases at V and 9 bases at J, with 14 bases between. The CDR3 is 14 amino acids. The chain's CDR3 is CASGLIPGDSIQYF. The CDR3 DNA reads as TGTGCTAGTGGTTTGATCCCAGGGGATAGCATTCAGTACTTC.

V is TRBV10-3 and J is TRBJ2-5; D not certain. The germline V gene has CDR1 ENHRY and CDR2 SYGVKD. Trimming cost V 0 bases and J 4 bases, with 9 bases left between them. The CDR3 totals 14 residues. The CDR3 loop is CAISESSSVETQYF. The CDR3 DNA follows: TGTGCCATCAGTGAGTCGAGTAGTGTAGAGACCCAGTACTTC.

This clonotype was found many times. This chain joins TRBV6-2 or TRBV6-3 and TRBJ2-1, with 7 positions matching TRBD1. V lost 0 bases and J lost 15; bases outside the gene matches: 5. This CDR3 has 12 amino acids. Germline-derived CDR1 and CDR2 are MNHEY and SVGEGT. The CDR3 sequence: CASSYSPGGLFF. The CDR3 DNA is TGTGCCAGCAGTTACTCGCCAGGGGGTTTGTTCTTC.

Regarding this clonotype: A clone one base away is much larger, so this may be a read error. The V call is TRBV7-2, the J call TRBJ1-4; D might be TRBD1 (6 bases). This CDR3 is built from 14 residues. CDR1 and CDR2 (germline): SGHTA, FQGNSA. Trimming left V 5 bases short and J 7 bases short, with 14 bases between. In DNA form, the CDR3 reads TGTGCCAGCAGCCCCGGACAGTCTAGTGAAAAACTGTTTTTT. Protein product: CASSPGQSSEKLFF.

This clonotype was counted ten times or more. The chain employs TRBV6-1 and TRBJ2-1, with D maybe TRBD1 (7 bases). The CDR3 covers 15 residues. Germline V gene sequence: CDR1 MNHNS, CDR2 SASEGT. The germline V and J ends were trimmed by 4 bases and 3 bases, with 13 bases remaining between them. The CDR3 DNA reads TGTGCCAGCAGTGGGGGGGCAGGGGGCTACAATGAGCAGTTCTTC. Translated: CASSGGAGGYNEQFF.

This chain joins TRBV15 and TRBJ2-7; TRBD1 aligns across 8 bases. This CDR3 has 14 amino acids. The germline V gene encodes CDR1 LNHNV and CDR2 YYDKDF (reference sequence). J was trimmed by 4 bases and V by 4 bases; bases with no gene match: 6. CDR3 sequence: CATSTLRTGYEQYF. The CDR3 DNA follows: TGTGCCACCAGCACCCTAAGGACAGGGTACGAGCAGTACTTC.

This clonotype was observed many times. The chain links TRBV11-3 to TRBJ2-3; D gene ambiguous. The CDR3 runs 14 residues. From germline, CDR1 is SGHNT and CDR2 YENEEA. The V and J ends lost 5 bases and 1 base respectively, with 10 bases between them. Here the CDR3 DNA reads TGTGCCAGCAGCCCTCTTTCGGGCACAGATACGCAGTATTTT. It codes for CASSPLSGTDTQYF.

Note on this clonotype: Given the absence of the conserved phenylalanine or tryptophan at the CDR3 end, a read error is likely. The rearrangement links TRBV11-2 to TRBJ1-2; perhaps TRBD1 as D (6 bases). CDR1 and CDR2 (germline): SGHAT, FQNNGV. The CDR3 length is 13 residues. V was cut by 5 bases and J by 2 bases, with 9 bases left in between. The CDR3 DNA sequence: TGTGCCAGCAGCGCCGACAGGAACTATGGCTACACCCTC. Translating it yields CASSADRNYGYTL.

This chain connects TRBV4-3 to TRBJ2-3; TRBD2 aligns across 10 bases. CDR1 LGHNA and CDR2 YSLEER come from the germline V gene. This CDR3 has 15 amino acids. V shed 4 bases and J 6 bases; nucleotides not matched to a gene: 7. The chain's CDR3 is CASSRASGGGDTQYF. As DNA, the CDR3 is TGCGCCAGCAGCCGTGCTAGCGGGGGAGGGGATACGCAGTATTTT.